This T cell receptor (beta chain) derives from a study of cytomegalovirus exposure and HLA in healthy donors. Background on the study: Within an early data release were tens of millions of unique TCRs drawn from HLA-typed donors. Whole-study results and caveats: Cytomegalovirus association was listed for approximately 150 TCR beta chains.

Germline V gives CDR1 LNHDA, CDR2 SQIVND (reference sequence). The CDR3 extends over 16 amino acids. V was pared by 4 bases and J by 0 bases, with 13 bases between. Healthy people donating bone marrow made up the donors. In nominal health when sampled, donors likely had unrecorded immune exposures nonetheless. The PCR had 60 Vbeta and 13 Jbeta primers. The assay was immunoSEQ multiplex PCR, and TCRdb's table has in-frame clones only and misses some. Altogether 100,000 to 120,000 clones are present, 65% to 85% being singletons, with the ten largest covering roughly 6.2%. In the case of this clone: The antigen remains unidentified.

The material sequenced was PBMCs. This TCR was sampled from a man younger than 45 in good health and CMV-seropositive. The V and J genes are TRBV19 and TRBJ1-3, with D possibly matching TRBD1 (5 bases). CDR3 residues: CASSRGAGSSGNTIYF. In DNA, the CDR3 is TGTGCCAGTAGTAGAGGGGCGGGAAGCTCTGGAAACACCATATATTTT.